This T cell receptor beta chain was identified during a study of blood T cell repertoires in COVID-19. Looking at the study overall: Specimens from acute and convalescent COVID-19 originated in the United States, Italy and Spain.

Method: immunoSEQ multiplex PCR; TCRdb's copy keeps in-frame clones and lacks some. Of 400,000 to 450,000 clones in the sample, about nine tenths were seen once. From germline, CDR1 is ENHRY and CDR2 SYGVKD. The V end was cut by 2 bases, the J end by 6 bases, with 5 bases between. This CDR3 is 12 amino acids long. Cohort assignment relied on participant-reported clinical history. This receptor was identified in a man younger than 35 who had recovered from COVID-19. The chain combines TRBV10-3 with TRBJ1-5; tentatively, D is TRBD1 (5 bases). Sequencing used PBMCs or T cells enriched from blood (not recorded which). CDR3 sequence: CAISERGQPQHF. CDR3 bases: TGTGCCATCAGTGAGAGGGGTCAGCCCCAGCATTTT.